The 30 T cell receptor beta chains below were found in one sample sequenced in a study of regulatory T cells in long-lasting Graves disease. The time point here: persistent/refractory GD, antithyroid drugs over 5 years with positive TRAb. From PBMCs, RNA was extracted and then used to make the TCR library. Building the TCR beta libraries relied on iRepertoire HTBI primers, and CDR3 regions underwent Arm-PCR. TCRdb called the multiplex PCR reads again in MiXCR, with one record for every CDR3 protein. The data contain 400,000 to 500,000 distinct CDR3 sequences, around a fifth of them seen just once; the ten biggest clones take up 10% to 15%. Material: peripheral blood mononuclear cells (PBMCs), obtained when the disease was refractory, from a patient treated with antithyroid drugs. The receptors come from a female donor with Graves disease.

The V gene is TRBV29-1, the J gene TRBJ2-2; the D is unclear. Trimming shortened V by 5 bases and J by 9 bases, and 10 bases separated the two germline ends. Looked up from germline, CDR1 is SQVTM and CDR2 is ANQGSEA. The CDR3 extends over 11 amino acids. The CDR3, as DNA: TGCAGCGTTCTGGTTGTTAGGGAGCTGTTTTTT. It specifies CSVLVVRELFF.

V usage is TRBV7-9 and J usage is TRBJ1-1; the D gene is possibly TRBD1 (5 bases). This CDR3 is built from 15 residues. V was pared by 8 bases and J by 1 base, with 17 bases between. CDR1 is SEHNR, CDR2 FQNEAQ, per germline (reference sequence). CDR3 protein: CASFPLLGGNTEAFF. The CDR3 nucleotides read TGTGCCAGCTTCCCTCTTTTGGGGGGGAACACTGAAGCTTTCTTT.

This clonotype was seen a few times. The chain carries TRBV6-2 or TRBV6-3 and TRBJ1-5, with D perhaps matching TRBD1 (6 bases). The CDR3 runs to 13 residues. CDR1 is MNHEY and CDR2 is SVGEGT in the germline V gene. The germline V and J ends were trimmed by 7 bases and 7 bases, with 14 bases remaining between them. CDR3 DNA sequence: TGTGCCAGCACTGACAGGCAGGTCCAGCCCCAGCATTTT. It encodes CASTDRQVQPQHF.

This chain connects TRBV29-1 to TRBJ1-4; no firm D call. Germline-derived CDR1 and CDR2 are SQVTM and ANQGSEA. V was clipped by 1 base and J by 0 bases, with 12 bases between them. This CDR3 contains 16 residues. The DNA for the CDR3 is TGCAGCGTTGAAGCTGGACCCGGGGCAACTAATGAAAAACTGTTTTTT. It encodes CSVEAGPGATNEKLFF.

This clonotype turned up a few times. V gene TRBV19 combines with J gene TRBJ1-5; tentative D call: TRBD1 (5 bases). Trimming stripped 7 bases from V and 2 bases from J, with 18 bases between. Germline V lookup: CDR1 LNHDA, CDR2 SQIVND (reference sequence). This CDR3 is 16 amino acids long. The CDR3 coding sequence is TGTGCCAGTATGGAAGCCCGGGGGTTAGGCAATCAGCCCCAGCATTTT. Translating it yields CASMEARGLGNQPQHF.

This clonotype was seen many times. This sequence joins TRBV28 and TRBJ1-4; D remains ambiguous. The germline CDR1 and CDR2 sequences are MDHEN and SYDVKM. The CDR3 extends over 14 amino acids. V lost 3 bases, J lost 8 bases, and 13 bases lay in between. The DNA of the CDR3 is TGTGCCAGCAGTTTGGATAGGGAAGGCGAAAAACTGTTTTTT. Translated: CASSLDREGEKLFF.

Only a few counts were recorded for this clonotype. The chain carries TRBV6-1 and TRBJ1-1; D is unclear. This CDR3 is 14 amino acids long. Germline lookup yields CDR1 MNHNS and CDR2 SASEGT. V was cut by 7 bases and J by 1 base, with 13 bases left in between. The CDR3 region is CASKGSFTNTEAFF. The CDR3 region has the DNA TGTGCCAGCAAAGGCAGCTTTACGAACACTGAAGCTTTCTTT.

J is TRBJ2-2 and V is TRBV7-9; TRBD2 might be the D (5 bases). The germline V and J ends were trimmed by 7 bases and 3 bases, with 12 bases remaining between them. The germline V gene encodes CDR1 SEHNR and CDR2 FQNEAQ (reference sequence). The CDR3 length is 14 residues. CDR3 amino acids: CASIARADTGELFF. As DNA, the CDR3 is TGTGCCAGCATAGCGAGGGCGGACACCGGGGAGCTGTTTTTT.

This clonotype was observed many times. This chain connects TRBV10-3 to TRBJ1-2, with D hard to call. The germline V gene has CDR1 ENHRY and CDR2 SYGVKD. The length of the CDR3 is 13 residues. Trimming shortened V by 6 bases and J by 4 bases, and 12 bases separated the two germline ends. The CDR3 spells CAISRALGYGYTF. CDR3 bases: TGTGCCATCAGCCGGGCCCTTGGCTATGGCTACACCTTC.

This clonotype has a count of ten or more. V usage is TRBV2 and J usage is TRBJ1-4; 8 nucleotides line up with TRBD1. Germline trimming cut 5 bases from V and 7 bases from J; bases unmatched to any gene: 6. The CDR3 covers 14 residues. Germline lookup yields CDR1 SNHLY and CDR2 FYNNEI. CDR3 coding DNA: TGTGCCAGCAGTTCTCAGGGGGCGGGTGAAAAACTGTTTTTT. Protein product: CASSSQGAGEKLFF. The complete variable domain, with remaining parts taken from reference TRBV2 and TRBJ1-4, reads EPEVTQTPSHQVTQMGQEVILRCVPISNHLYFYWYRQILGQKVEFLVSFYNNEISEKSEIFDDQFSVERPDGSNFTLKIRSTKLEDSAMYFCASSSQGAGEKLFFGSGTQLSVL.

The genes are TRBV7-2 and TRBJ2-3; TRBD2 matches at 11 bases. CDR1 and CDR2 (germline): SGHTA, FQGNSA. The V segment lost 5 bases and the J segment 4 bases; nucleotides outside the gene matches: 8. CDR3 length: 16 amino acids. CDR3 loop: CASSLLAGGSPDTQYF. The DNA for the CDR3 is TGTGCCAGCAGCCTATTAGCGGGAGGGTCCCCAGATACGCAGTATTTT.

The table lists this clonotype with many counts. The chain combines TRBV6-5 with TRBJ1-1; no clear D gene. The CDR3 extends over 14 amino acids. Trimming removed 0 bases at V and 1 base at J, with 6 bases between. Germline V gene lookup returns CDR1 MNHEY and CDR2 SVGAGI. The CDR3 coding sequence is TGTGCCAGCAGTTACTCATACAGGAACACTGAAGCTTTCTTT. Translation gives CASSYSYRNTEAFF.

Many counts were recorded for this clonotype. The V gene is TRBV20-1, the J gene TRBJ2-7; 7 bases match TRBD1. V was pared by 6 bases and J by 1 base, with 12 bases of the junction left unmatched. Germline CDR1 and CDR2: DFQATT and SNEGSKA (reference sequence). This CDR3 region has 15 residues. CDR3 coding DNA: TGCAGTGCCCATCCCGGGACAGTAGCGTCCTACGAGCAGTACTTC. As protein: CSAHPGTVASYEQYF.

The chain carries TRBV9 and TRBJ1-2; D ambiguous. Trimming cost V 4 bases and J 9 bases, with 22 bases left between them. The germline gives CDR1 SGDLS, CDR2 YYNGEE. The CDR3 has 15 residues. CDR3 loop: CASSPLPGLTKSYTF. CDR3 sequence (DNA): TGTGCCAGCAGCCCCCTCCCCGGGCTGACTAAGAGCTACACCTTC.

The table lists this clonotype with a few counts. DNA for the CDR3: TGTGCCAGCAGTACTTGGTTCGGAGGTGGGACAGATACGCAGTATTTT. Translated: CASSTWFGGGTDTQYF. This rearrangement joins TRBV28 to TRBJ2-3, with a possible D match to TRBD2 (5 bases). CDR1 and CDR2 from the germline V gene are MDHEN and SYDVKM. Trimming left V 5 bases short and J 3 bases short, with 18 bases between. The CDR3 sequence is 16 residues long.

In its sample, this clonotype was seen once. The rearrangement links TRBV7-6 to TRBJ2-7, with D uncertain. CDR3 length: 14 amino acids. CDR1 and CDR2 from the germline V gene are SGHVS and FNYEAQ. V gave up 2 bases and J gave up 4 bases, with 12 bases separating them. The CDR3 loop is CASSLFGSTYEQYF. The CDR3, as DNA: TGTGCCAGCAGCTTATTTGGGTCGACTTACGAGCAGTACTTC. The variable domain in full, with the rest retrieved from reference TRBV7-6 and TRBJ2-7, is GAGVSQSPRYKVTKRGQDVALRCDPISGHVSLYWYRQALGQGPEFLTYFNYEAQQDKSGLPNDRFSAERPEGSISTLTIQRTEQRDSAMYRCASSLFGSTYEQYFGPGTRLTVT.

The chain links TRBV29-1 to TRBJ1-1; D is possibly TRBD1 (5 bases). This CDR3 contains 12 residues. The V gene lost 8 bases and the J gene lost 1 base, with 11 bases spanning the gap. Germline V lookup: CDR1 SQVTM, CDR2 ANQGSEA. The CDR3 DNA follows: TGCAGCTACTTTGGGGGGAACACTGAAGCTTTCTTT. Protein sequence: CSYFGGNTEAFF.

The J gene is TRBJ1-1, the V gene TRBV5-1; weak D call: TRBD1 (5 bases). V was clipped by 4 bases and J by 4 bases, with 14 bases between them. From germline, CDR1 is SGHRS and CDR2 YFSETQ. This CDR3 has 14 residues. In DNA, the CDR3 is TGCGCCAGCAGCCTCCGGTCTGGGGGCACTGAAGCTTTCTTT. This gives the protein CASSLRSGGTEAFF.

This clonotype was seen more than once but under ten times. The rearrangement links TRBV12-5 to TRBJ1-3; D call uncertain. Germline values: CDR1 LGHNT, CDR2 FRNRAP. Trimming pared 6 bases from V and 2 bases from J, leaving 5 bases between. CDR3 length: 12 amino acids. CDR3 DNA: TGTGCTAGTGGCAAAACTGGAAACACCATATATTTT. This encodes CASGKTGNTIYF.

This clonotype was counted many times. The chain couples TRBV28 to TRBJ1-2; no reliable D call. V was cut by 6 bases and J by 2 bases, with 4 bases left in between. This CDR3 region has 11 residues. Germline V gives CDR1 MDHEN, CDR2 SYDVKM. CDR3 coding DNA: TGTGCCAGCAGCCGCAACTATGGCTACACCTTC. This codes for CASSRNYGYTF.

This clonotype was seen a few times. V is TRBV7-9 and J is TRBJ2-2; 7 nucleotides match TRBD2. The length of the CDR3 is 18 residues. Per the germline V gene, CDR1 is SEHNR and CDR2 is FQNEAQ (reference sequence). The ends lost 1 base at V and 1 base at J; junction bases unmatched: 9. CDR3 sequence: CASSLGDLGRMNTGELFF. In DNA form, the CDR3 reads TGTGCCAGCAGCTTAGGGGATCTCGGGAGGATGAACACCGGGGAGCTGTTTTTT. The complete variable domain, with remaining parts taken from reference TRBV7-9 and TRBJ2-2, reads DTGVSQNPRHKITKRGQNVTFRCDPISEHNRLYWYRQTLGQGPEFLTYFQNEAQLEKSRLLSDRFSAERPKGSFSTLEIQRTEQGDSAMYLCASSLGDLGRMNTGELFFGEGSRLTVL.

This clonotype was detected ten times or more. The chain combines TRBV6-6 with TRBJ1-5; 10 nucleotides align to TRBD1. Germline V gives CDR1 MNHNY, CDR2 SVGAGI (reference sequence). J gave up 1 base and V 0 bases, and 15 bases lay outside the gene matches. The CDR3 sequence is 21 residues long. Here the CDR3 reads CASSYSTRDRGFSRSNQPQHF. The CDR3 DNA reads TGTGCCAGCAGTTACTCGACTAGGGACAGGGGCTTTAGTAGGAGCAATCAGCCCCAGCATTTT.

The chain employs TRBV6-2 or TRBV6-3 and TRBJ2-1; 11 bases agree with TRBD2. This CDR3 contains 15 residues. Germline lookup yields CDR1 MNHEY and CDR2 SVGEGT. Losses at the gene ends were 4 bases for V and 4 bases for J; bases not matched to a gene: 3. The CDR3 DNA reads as TGTGCCAGCAGTTTAGCGGGAGGGGTTTACAATGAGCAGTTCTTC. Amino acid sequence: CASSLAGGVYNEQFF.

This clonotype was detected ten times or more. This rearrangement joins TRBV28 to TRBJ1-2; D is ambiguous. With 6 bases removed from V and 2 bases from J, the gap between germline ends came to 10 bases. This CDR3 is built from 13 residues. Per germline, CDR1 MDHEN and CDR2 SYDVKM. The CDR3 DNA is TGTGCCAGCAGCTTGGGAGAGAACTATGGCTACACCTTC. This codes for CASSLGENYGYTF.

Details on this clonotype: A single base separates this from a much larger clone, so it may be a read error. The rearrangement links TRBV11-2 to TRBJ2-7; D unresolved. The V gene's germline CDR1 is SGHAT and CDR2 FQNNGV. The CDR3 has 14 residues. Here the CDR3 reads CASSLIRRPYGQYF. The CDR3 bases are TGTGCCAGCAGCTTAATCAGGAGACCCTACGGGCAGTACTTC.

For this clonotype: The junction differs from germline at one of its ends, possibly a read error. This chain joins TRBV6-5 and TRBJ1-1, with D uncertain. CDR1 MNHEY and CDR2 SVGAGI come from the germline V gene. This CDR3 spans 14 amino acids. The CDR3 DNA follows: TGTGCCAGCAGTTACTCGTGGGGAAACACTAAAGCTTTCTTT. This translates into CASSYSWGNTKAFF.

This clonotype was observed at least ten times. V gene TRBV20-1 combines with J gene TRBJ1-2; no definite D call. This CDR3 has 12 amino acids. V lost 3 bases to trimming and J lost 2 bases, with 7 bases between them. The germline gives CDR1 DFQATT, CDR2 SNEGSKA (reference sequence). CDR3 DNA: TGCAGTGCTAGTTTCGGGAACTATGGCTACACCTTC. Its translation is CSASFGNYGYTF.

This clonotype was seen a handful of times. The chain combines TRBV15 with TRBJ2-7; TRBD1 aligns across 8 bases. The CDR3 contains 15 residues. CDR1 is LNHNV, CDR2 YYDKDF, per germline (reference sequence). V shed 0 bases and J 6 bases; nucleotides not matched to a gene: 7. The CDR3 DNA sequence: TGTGCCACCAGCAGAGATCGGACAGGGAGTCGCGAGCAGTACTTC. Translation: CATSRDRTGSREQYF.

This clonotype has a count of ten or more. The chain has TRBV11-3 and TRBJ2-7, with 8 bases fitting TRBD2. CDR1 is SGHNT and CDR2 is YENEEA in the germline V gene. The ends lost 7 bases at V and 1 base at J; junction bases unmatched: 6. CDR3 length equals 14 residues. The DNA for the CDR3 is TGTGCCAGCACGAGCGGGGGACATTCCTACGAGCAGTACTTC. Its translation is CASTSGGHSYEQYF.

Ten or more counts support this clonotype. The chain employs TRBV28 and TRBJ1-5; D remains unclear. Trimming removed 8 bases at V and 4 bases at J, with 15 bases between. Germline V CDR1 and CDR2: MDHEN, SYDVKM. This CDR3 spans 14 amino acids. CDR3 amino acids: CASFLSLGNQPQHF. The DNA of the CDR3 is TGTGCCAGCTTTTTATCGTTGGGTAATCAGCCCCAGCATTTT.